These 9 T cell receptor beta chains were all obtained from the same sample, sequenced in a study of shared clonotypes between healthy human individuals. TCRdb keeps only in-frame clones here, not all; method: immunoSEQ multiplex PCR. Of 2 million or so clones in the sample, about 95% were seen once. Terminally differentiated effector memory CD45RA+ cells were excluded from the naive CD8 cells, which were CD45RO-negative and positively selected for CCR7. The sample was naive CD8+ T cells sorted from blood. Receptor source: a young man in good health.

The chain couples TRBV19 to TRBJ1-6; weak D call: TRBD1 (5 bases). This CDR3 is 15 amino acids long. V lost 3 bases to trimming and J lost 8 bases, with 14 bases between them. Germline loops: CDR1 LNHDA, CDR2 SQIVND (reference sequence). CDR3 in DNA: TGTGCCAGTAGTATTTCGGGGGTGAAGGATTCACCCCTCCACTTT. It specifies CASSISGVKDSPLHF.

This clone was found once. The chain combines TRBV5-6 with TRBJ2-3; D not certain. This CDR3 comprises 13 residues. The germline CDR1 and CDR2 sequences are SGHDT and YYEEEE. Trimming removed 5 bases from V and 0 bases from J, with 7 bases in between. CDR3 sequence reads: CASRGSSTDTQYF. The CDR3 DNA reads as TGTGCCAGCAGGGGCTCTAGCACAGATACGCAGTATTTT.

The CDR3 DNA follows: TGTGCCAGCAGCTTCCATCCCGGGACAGGGAACCACTACGAGCAGTACTTC. Translation: CASSFHPGTGNHYEQYF. The chain uses TRBV5-6 and TRBJ2-7; 9 bases fit TRBD1. From germline, CDR1 is SGHDT and CDR2 YYEEEE. Unmatched junction bases numbered 12, after V lost 2 bases and J lost 3 bases. There are 17 residues in the CDR3. The variable domain in full, completed from reference TRBV5-6 and TRBJ2-7, reads DAGVTQSPTHLIKTRGQQVTLRCSPKSGHDTVSWYQQALGQGPQFIFQYYEEEERQRGNFPDRFSGHQFPNYSSELNVNALLLGDSALYLCASSFHPGTGNHYEQYFGPGTRLTVT.

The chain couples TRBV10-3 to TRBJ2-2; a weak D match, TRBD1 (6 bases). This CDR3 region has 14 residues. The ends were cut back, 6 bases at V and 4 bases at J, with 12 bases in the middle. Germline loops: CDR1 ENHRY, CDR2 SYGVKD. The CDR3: CAIRDQGGTGELFF. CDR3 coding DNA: TGTGCCATCAGGGATCAAGGGGGCACCGGGGAGCTGTTTTTT.

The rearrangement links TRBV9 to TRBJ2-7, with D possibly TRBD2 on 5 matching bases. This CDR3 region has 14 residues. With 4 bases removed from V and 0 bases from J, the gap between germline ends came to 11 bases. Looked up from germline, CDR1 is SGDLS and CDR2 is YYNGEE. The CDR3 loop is CASSPVGSSYEQYF. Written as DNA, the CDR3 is TGTGCCAGCAGCCCCGTGGGGAGCTCCTACGAGCAGTACTTC.

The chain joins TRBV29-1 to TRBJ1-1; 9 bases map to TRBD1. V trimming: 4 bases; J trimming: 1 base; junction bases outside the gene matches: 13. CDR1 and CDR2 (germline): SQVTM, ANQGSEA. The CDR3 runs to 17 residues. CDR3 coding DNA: TGCAGCGTTGGCAAGCCTCCGGGACAGGGATGGAACACTGAAGCTTTCTTT. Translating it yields CSVGKPPGQGWNTEAFF.

CDR3 protein: CSVEFLAAYNEQFF. In nucleotides, the CDR3 is TGCAGCGTTGAATTTCTAGCGGCTTACAATGAGCAGTTCTTC. The chain has TRBV29-1 and TRBJ2-1, with 7 bases matching TRBD2. This CDR3 has 14 amino acids. CDR1 is SQVTM, CDR2 ANQGSEA, per germline. J gave up 4 bases and V 2 bases, and 5 bases lay outside the gene matches.

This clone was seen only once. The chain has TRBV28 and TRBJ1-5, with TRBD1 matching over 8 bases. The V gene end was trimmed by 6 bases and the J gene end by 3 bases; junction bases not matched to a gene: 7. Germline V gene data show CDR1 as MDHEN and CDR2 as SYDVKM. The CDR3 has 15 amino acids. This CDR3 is CASRKNRGSNQPQHF. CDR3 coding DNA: TGTGCCAGCAGGAAAAACAGGGGGTCCAATCAGCCCCAGCATTTT.

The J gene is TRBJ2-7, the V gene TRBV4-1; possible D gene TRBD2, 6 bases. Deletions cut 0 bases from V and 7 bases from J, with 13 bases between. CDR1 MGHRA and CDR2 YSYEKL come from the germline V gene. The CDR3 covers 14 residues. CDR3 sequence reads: CASSQEERAGEQYF. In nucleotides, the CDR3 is TGCGCCAGCAGCCAAGAGGAAAGGGCGGGAGAGCAGTACTTC.